This TCR beta chain was identified in a study of neurological immune-mediated disorders. The sample holds many counts of this clonotype. Its antigen remains unknown. Study-level findings and limits: None of the CDR3 amino acid sequences found in expanded clones was shared across subjects. This suggests that the TCR-beta repertoires were private in all groups. Among 34 multiple sclerosis patients, phylogenetic grouping put the repertoires of 18 into a single related-CDR3 cluster, a possible signature.

A total of 2 million PBMCs stored at -80 degrees C provided the unsorted libraries. 5'RACE with 10-nucleotide random UMIs produced the cDNA. Using its own MiXCR run on the 5' RACE reads, TCRdb lists one record per CDR3 protein. Of roughly 120,000 distinct CDR3 sequences listed, about 3.2% are singletons. This clonotype was obtained from a woman in her 30s with multiple sclerosis. Sequenced input: PBMCs.

The CDR3 coding sequence is TGTGCCAGTAGTAGGGACAGCGGTCGCAATCAGCCCCAGCATTTT. It yields the protein CASSRDSGRNQPQHF. The chain combines TRBV19 with TRBJ1-5; 7 bases are shared with TRBD1. The V gene's germline CDR1 is LNHDA and CDR2 SQIVND (reference sequence). The junction had 5 bases not matched to a gene; V was cut back by 4 bases and J by 2 bases. This CDR3 is 15 amino acids long.